Listed below are T cell receptor beta chains from one sample, sequenced in a study of blood T cell repertoires in COVID-19. TCRdb's table, derived via immunoSEQ multiplex PCR, lists solely in-frame clones and lacks some. The repertoire holds over 600,000 clones, with about 87% as singletons. The sample taken for sequencing was peripheral blood. Receptors originate from a woman in her late teens or twenties with acute or convalescent COVID-19. CDR3s include the opening cysteine and the closing phenylalanine or tryptophan. D genes are given only for firm matches. Clone size is not always given. Where it is, it says once, few, many or a class for expanded clones.

V	D	size	J	CDR3	DNA
TRBV2	NA	NA	TRBJ2-2	CASNRDSNTGELFF	TGTGCCAGCAATAGGGACTCCAACACCGGGGAGCTGTTTTTT
TRBV29-1	NA	NA	TRBJ2-3	CSVARATDTQYF	TGCAGCGTTGCCAGGGCCACAGATACGCAGTATTTT
TRBV27	TRBD1	NA	TRBJ1-1	CASNGQAGGGTEAFF	TGTGCCAGCAATGGACAGGCGGGAGGAGGCACTGAAGCTTTCTTT
TRBV7-7	TRBD2	NA	TRBJ2-3	CASSLGRGVADTQYF	TGTGCCAGCAGCCTGGGACGGGGGGTAGCAGATACGCAGTATTTT
TRBV2	NA	NA	TRBJ1-5	CASSGTVSNQPQHF	TGTGCCAGCAGTGGGACAGTTAGCAATCAGCCCCAGCATTTT
TRBV4-1	TRBD1	NA	TRBJ2-7	CASSAEGTGLYEQYF	TGCGCCAGCAGCGCCGAAGGGACAGGACTTTACGAGCAGTACTTC
TRBV9	NA	NA	TRBJ1-3	CASSGYRAFSGNTIYF	TGTGCCAGCAGCGGATACAGGGCCTTCTCTGGAAACACCATATATTTT
TRBV27	NA	once	TRBJ1-6	CASSFGSEHSPLHF	TGTGCCAGCAGTTTTGGCAGTGAACATTCACCCCTCCACTTT
TRBV6-5	TRBD1	NA	TRBJ1-2	CASSYSDRVGGYTF	TGTGCCAGCAGTTACTCGGACAGGGTAGGAGGCTACACATTC
TRBV5-1	TRBD1	NA	TRBJ1-6	CASSLAKVGQGTHRPSSSPLHF	TGCGCCAGCAGCTTGGCCAAAGTGGGACAGGGGACCCACCGTCCCTCTAGCTCCCCCCTCCACTTT
TRBV6-4	TRBD2	NA	TRBJ2-1	CASSDSDAGGFNEQFF	TGTGCCAGCAGTGACTCGGACGCGGGGGGGTTCAATGAGCAGTTCTTC
TRBV19	TRBD2	few	TRBJ2-3	CASSIRTSGAPDTQYF	TGTGCCAGTAGTATCCGGACTAGCGGGGCCCCAGATACGCAGTATTTT
TRBV7-2	NA	NA	TRBJ1-2	CASSLGSRTSVGYTF	TGTGCCAGCAGCTTAGGGTCACGGACATCCGTTGGCTACACCTTC
TRBV27	TRBD2	few	TRBJ2-7	CASSPRGGIYEQYF	TGTGCCAGCAGCCCGAGGGGAGGGATCTACGAGCAGTACTTC
TRBV11-2	NA	NA	TRBJ1-2	CASSFGGQFYGYTF	TGTGCCAGCAGCTTCGGAGGGCAGTTCTATGGCTACACCTTC
TRBV3-1/TRBV3-2	TRBD1	NA	TRBJ1-5	CASSKTTGGDSNQPQHF	TGTGCCAGCAGCAAAACGACAGGGGGAGATAGCAATCAGCCCCAGCATTTT
TRBV29-1	NA	NA	TRBJ2-3	CSVNGDTDTQYF	TGCAGCGTTAACGGGGACACAGATACGCAGTATTTT
TRBV27	NA	NA	TRBJ1-2	CASSLGAGAGGYTF	TGTGCCAGCAGTTTAGGGGCAGGAGCGGGTGGCTACACCTTC
TRBV18	TRBD1	NA	TRBJ1-1	CASSPPGQGNTEAFF	TGTGCCAGCTCACCGCCGGGACAGGGTAACACTGAAGCTTTCTTT
TRBV12-3/TRBV12-4	NA	NA	TRBJ2-7	CASSLIVYEQYF	TGTGCCAGCAGTTTAATCGTATACGAGCAGTACTTC
TRBV11-2	TRBD2	NA	TRBJ2-1	CASSLRGGGVTEQFF	TGTGCCAGCAGCTTGCGGGGGGGCGGTGTTACTGAGCAGTTCTTC
TRBV19	TRBD1	NA	TRBJ2-5	CASAGTGVAETQYF	TGTGCCAGCGCCGGGACAGGGGTTGCGGAGACCCAGTACTTC
TRBV6-5	NA	NA	TRBJ1-2	CASSSSRSYGYTF	TGTGCCAGCAGTTCGTCTCGCAGCTATGGCTACACCTTC
TRBV5-1	NA	NA	TRBJ2-1	CASSLVSGIDEQFF	TGCGCCAGCAGCTTGGTCTCAGGGATCGATGAGCAGTTCTTC
TRBV10-3	NA	few	TRBJ1-4	CAISDFFQGLANEKLFF	TGTGCCATCAGTGATTTTTTTCAGGGGTTAGCTAATGAAAAACTGTTTTTT
TRBV5-6	TRBD1	few	TRBJ1-4	CASSFGTGHRILFF	TGTGCCAGCAGCTTCGGGACAGGCCATCGTATACTGTTTTTT
TRBV4-2	TRBD2	NA	TRBJ2-1	CASSHAWGQRGGINEQFF	TGTGCCAGCAGCCATGCATGGGGTCAGCGGGGGGGGATCAATGAGCAGTTCTTC
TRBV6-6	TRBD1	NA	TRBJ1-2	CASLIWDRGNYGYTF	TGTGCCAGTCTGATATGGGACAGGGGCAACTATGGCTACACCTTC
TRBV6-1	TRBD1	once	TRBJ1-5	CASSERGRHQPQHF	TGTGCCAGCAGTGAAAGGGGGCGTCATCAGCCCCAGCATTTT
TRBV6-1	NA	NA	TRBJ2-7	CASSDFGLTRVYF	TGTGCCAGCAGTGATTTTGGTCTTACTAGGGTGTACTTC
TRBV7-3	TRBD1	once	TRBJ1-2	CASSLGQGINYGYTF	TGTGCCAGCAGCTTAGGACAGGGGATTAACTATGGCTACACCTTC
TRBV9	TRBD1	NA	TRBJ1-6	CASSVTGDNRNSPLHF	TGTGCCAGCAGCGTTACAGGGGATAATCGTAATTCACCCCTCCACTTT
TRBV9	NA	NA	TRBJ2-1	CASSVGAGRYGNEQFF	TGTGCCAGCAGCGTAGGGGCAGGGAGGTACGGCAATGAGCAGTTCTTC
TRBV3-1/TRBV3-2	TRBD1	NA	TRBJ2-1	CASSQGYRGSYNEQFF	TGTGCCAGCAGCCAAGGGTACAGGGGCTCCTACAATGAGCAGTTCTTC
TRBV19	NA	NA	TRBJ1-2	CASVDRGSGYGYTF	TGTGCCAGTGTTGACAGAGGCTCGGGCTATGGCTACACCTTC
TRBV6-1	TRBD1	few	TRBJ1-1	CASSGPRQGIISSEAFF	TGTGCCAGCAGTGGCCCCAGACAGGGTATTATTTCGTCTGAAGCTTTCTTT
TRBV18	NA	few	TRBJ1-2	CASSPPYLYRADNYGYTF	TGTGCCAGCTCACCCCCCTACCTTTACAGGGCCGATAACTATGGCTACACCTTC
TRBV2	NA	NA	TRBJ1-6	CASTLRGLGAPLHF	TGTGCCAGCACCCTCCGGGGTCTTGGAGCACCCCTCCACTTT
TRBV4-3	TRBD2	NA	TRBJ2-3	CASSQDGSGGPDTQYF	TGCGCCAGCAGCCAAGATGGTAGCGGGGGGCCAGATACGCAGTATTTT
TRBV4-1	TRBD1	NA	TRBJ1-4	CASSQGRDSYNEKLFF	TGCGCCAGCAGCCAGGGCCGGGACAGCTATAATGAAAAACTGTTTTTT
TRBV5-1	TRBD2	NA	TRBJ2-5	CASSLVWGGQETQYF	TGCGCCAGCAGCTTGGTCTGGGGGGGCCAAGAGACCCAGTACTTC
TRBV7-2	TRBD2	NA	TRBJ2-1	CASSLGGGTYNEQFF	TGTGCCAGCAGCTTAGGGGGGGGAACATACAATGAGCAGTTCTTC
TRBV6-5	TRBD1	NA	TRBJ2-7	CASSYRQGYEQYF	TGTGCCAGCAGTTACCGACAGGGCTACGAGCAGTACTTC
TRBV11-3	TRBD2	NA	TRBJ2-2	CASSLEKGGGASPGELFF	TGTGCCAGCAGCTTAGAAAAGGGCGGGGGGGCATCCCCCGGGGAGCTGTTTTTT
TRBV29-1	NA	NA	TRBJ1-1	CSVVKGTNTEAFF	TGCAGCGTTGTAAAGGGGACTAACACTGAAGCTTTCTTT
TRBV27	TRBD1	few	TRBJ1-5	CASSYRGRQPQHF	TGTGCCAGCAGTTACAGGGGCAGGCAGCCCCAGCATTTT
TRBV6-1	NA	NA	TRBJ2-5	CASSEAVHRQETQYF	TGTGCCAGCAGTGAAGCTGTACACAGACAAGAGACCCAGTACTTC